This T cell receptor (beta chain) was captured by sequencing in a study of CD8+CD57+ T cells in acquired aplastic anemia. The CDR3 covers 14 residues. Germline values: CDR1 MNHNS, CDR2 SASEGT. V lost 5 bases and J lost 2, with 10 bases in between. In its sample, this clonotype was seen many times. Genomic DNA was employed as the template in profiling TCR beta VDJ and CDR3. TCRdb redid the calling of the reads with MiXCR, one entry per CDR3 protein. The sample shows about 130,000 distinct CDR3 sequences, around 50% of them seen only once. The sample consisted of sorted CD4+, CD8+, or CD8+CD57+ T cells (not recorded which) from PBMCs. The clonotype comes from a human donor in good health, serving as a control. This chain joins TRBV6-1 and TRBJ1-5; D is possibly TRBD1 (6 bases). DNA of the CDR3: TGTGCCAGCAGTCGAGAGGGGGGCAATCAGCCCCAGCATTTT. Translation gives CASSREGGNQPQHF.